This T cell receptor beta chain comes out of a study of T cells after yellow fever vaccination. Study observations and caveats: The secondary response was weaker but peaked faster, day 5 versus 15. The CD4 and CD8 compartments had a small share of their clonotypes in common.

As to this clonotype: Its specificity is unknown.

The CDR3 runs to 14 residues. Germline V gene lookup returns CDR1 SGDLS and CDR2 YYNGEE. Trimming cost V 1 base and J 9 bases, with 13 bases left between them. Each CDR3 protein is one row after TCRdb ran MiXCR on the 5' RACE reads. The table shows around 610,000 distinct CDR3 sequences, with about 14% occurring only once. The material sequenced was PBMCs, taken on the day of the yellow fever booster vaccination. The TCR originated in a man between 25 and 39 years old who received the YFV17D yellow fever vaccine. This chain connects TRBV9 to TRBJ1-4; D is unresolved. This chain's CDR3 is CASSVQALGKKLFF. The CDR3 nucleotides are TGTGCCAGCAGCGTACAGGCCCTGGGGAAAAAACTGTTTTTT.